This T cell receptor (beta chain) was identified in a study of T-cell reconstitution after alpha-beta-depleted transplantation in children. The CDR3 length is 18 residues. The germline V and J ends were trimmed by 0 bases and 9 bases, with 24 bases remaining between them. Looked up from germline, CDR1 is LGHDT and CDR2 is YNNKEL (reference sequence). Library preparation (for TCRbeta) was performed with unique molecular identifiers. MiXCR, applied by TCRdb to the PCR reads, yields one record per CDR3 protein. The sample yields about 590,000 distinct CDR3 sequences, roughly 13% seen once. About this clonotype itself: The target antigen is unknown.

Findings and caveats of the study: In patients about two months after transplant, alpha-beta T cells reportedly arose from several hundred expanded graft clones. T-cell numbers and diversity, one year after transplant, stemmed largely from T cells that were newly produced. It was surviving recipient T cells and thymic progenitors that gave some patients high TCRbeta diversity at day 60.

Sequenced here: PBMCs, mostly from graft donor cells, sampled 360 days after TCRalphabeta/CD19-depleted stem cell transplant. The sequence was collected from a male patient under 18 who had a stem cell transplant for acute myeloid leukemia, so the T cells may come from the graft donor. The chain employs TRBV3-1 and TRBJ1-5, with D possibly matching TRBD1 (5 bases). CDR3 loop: CASSQDSPGLQTGGPQHF. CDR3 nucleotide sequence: TGTGCCAGCAGCCAAGATAGCCCGGGACTCCAGACCGGGGGGCCCCAGCATTTT.